What follows are 5 T cell receptor beta chains derived from one specimen sequenced in a study of Ad26.COV2.S vaccination and SARS-CoV-2 variants. Generated by immunoSEQ multiplex PCR, the TCRdb table keeps only in-frame clones and is missing some. The data hold about 94,000 clones, with approximately 77% observed a single time. This sample comprised peripheral blood, obtained after recovery from COVID-19. These receptors were obtained from a human donor who had recovered from COVID-19.

This clone was detected once. This rearrangement joins TRBV4-3 to TRBJ2-3, with TRBD2 matching 14 bases. This CDR3 is built from 16 residues. V shed 3 bases, J shed 2 bases, and the junction held 1 base outside the gene matches. CDR1 and CDR2 from the germline V gene are LGHNA and YSLEER. The CDR3 sequence: CASSQGLAGATDTQYF. The CDR3 coding sequence is TGCGCCAGCAGCCAGGGACTAGCGGGGGCCACAGATACGCAGTATTTT.

V and J are TRBV18 and TRBJ2-3; 9 bases agree with TRBD1. The CDR3 is 16 amino acids. V gave up 3 bases and J gave up 3 bases; unmatched junction bases: 7. Germline V gives CDR1 KGHSH, CDR2 LQKENI. The CDR3 sequence is CASSPQQGAPTDTQYF. The DNA of the CDR3 is TGTGCCAGCTCACCGCAACAGGGGGCCCCGACAGATACGCAGTATTTT. Based on the CDR3 plus reference TRBV18 and TRBJ2-3, the full variable domain is NAGVMQNPRHLVRRRGQEARLRCSPMKGHSHVYWYRQLPEEGLKFMVYLQKENIIDESGMPKERFSAEFPKEGPSILRIQQVVRGDSAAYFCASSPQQGAPTDTQYFGPGTRLTVL.

This chain uses TRBV12-1 with TRBJ1-1; the D call TRBD1 from the table was never checked on the DNA. TRBV12-1 is given as a pseudogene. This CDR3 contains 14 residues. The CDR3 region is CASPFKTGGTEAFF. CDR3 coding DNA: TGTGCCAGCCCTTTTAAAACAGGGGGCACTGAAGCTTTCTTT.

This rearrangement joins TRBV2 to TRBJ2-5; perhaps TRBD2 as D (5 bases). Trimming removed 5 bases at V and 1 base at J, with 11 bases between. CDR3 length: 14 residues. In germline, CDR1 is SNHLY, CDR2 FYNNEI. The CDR3 DNA follows: TGTGCCAGCAGTTCTGGACTGGCCCAAGAGACCCAGTACTTC. This sequence encodes CASSSGLAQETQYF.

The genes are TRBV6-5 and TRBJ2-7, with D tentatively TRBD2 (5 bases). The CDR3 length is 14 residues. CDR1 is MNHEY, CDR2 SVGAGI, per germline. The V and J ends lost 2 bases and 3 bases respectively, with 11 bases between them. The CDR3 sequence: CASSYSPEDYEQYF. The DNA for the CDR3 is TGTGCCAGCAGTTACAGTCCGGAGGACTACGAGCAGTACTTC.